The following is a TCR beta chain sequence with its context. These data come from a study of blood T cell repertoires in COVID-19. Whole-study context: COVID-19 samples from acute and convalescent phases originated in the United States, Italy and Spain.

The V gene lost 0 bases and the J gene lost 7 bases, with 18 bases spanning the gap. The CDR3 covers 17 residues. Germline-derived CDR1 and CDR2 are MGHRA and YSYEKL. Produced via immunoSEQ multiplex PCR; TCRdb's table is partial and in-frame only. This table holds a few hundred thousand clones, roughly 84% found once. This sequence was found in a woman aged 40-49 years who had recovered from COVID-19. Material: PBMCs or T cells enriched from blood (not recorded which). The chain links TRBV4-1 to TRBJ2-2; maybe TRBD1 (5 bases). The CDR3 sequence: CASSQDILKGSNGELFF. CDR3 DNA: TGCGCCAGCAGCCAAGATATCCTAAAGGGGTCGAACGGGGAGCTGTTTTTT.